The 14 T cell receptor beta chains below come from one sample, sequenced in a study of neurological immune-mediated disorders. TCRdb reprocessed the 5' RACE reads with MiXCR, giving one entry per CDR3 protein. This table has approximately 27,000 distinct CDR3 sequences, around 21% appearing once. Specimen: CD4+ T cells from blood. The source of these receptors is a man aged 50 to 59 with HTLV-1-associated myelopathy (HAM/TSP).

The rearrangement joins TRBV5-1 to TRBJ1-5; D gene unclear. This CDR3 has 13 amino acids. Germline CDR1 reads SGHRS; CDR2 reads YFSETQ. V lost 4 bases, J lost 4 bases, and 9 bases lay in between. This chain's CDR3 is CASSPAVNQPQHF. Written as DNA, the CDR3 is TGCGCCAGCAGCCCGGCAGTAAATCAGCCCCAGCATTTT.

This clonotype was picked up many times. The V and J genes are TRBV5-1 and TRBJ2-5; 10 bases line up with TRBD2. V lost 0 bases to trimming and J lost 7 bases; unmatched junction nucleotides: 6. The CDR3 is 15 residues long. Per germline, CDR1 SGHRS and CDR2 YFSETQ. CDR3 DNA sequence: TGCGCCAGCAGCTTGGATCTAGCGGGAGAGGGGACCCAGTACTTC. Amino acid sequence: CASSLDLAGEGTQYF.

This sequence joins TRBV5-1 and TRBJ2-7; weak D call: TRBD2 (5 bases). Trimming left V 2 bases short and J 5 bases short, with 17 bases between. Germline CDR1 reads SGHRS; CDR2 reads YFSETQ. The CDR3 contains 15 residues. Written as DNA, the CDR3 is TGCGCCAGCAGCTTAGGAGGTGGGTTCGGGAACGAGCAGTACTTC. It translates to CASSLGGGFGNEQYF.

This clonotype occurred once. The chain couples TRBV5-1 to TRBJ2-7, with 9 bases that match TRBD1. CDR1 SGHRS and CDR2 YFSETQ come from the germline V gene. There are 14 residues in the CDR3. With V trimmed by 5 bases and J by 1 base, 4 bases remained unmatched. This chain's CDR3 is CASRGTGRSYEQYF. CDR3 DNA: TGCGCCAGCAGAGGGACAGGGCGATCCTACGAGCAGTACTTC. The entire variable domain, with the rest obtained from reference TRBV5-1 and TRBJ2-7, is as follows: KAGVTQTPRYLIKTRGQQVTLSCSPISGHRSVSWYQQTPGQGLQFLFEYFSETQRNKGNFPGRFSGRQFSNSRSEMNVSTLELGDSALYLCASRGTGRSYEQYFGPGTRLTVT.

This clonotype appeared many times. The CDR3 nucleotides read TGTGCCAGCAGCTTACCGGGGCCAGGCACAGATACGCAGTATTTT. Its protein product is CASSLPGPGTDTQYF. This chain links TRBV7-2 with TRBJ2-3; D tentatively fits TRBD1 or TRBD2 (5 bases each). The V gene lost 2 bases and the J gene lost 1 base, with 10 bases spanning the gap. The CDR3 totals 15 residues. Germline V lookup: CDR1 SGHTA, CDR2 FQGNSA.

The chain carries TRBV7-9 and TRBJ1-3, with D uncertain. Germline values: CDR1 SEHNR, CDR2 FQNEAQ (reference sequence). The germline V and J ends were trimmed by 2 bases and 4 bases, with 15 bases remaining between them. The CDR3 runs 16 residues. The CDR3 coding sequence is TGTGCCAGCAGCTTAAGGTCGATCAGCTCCGGAAACACCATATATTTT. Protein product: CASSLRSISSGNTIYF. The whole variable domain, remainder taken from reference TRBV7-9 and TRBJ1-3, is DTGVSQNPRHKITKRGQNVTFRCDPISEHNRLYWYRQTLGQGPEFLTYFQNEAQLEKSRLLSDRFSAERPKGSFSTLEIQRTEQGDSAMYLCASSLRSISSGNTIYFGEGSWLTVV.

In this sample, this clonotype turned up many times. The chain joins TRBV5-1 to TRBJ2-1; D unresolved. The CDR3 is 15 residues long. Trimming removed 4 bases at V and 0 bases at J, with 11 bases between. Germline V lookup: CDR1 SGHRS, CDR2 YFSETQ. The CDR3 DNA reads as TGCGCCAGCAGCGAGACGGGCGGCTCCTACAATGAGCAGTTCTTC. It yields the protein CASSETGGSYNEQFF.

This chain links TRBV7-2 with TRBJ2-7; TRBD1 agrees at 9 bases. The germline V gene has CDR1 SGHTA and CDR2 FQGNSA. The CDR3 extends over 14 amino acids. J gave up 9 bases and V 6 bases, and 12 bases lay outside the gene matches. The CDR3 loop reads CASRGGQGPRVQYF. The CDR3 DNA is TGTGCCAGCAGAGGGGGACAGGGCCCTCGGGTGCAGTACTTC.

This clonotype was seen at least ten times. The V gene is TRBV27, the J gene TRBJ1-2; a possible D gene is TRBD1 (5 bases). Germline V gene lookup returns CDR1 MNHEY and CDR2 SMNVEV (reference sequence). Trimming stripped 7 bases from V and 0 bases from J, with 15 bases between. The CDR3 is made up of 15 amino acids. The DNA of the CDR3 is TGTGCCAGCACTCGTCAGGGTGGAGCTAACTATGGCTACACCTTC. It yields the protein CASTRQGGANYGYTF.

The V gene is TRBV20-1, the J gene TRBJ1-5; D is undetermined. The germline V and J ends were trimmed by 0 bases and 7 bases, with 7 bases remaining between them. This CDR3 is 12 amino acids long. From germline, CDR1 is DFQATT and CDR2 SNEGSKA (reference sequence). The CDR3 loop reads CSARDGGQPQHF. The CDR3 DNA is TGCAGTGCTAGAGACGGAGGCCAGCCCCAGCATTTT.

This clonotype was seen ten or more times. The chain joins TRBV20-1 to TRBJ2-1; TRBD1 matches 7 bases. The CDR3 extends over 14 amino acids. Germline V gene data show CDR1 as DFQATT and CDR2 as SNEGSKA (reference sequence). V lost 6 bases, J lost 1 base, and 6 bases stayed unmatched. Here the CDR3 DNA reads TGCAGTGCCCCCCCGGGACAGTCCTACAATGAGCAGTTCTTC. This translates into CSAPPGQSYNEQFF.

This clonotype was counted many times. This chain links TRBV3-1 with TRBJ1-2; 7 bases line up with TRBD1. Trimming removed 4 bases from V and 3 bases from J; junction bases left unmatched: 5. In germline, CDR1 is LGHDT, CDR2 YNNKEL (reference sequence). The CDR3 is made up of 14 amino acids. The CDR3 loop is CASSPGGMDYGYTF. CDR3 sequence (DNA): TGTGCCAGCAGCCCAGGGGGGATGGACTATGGCTACACCTTC.

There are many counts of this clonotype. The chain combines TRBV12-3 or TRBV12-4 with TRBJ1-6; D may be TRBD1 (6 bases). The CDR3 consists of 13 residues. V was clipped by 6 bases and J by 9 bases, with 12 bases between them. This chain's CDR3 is CASRTGWISPLHF. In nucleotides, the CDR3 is TGTGCCAGCAGGACAGGCTGGATTTCACCCCTCCACTTT.

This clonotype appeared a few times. Here the CDR3 reads CSARDSSLNTEAFF. The CDR3 coding sequence is TGCAGTGCTCGGGACAGTAGTCTGAACACTGAAGCTTTCTTT. J is TRBJ1-1 and V is TRBV20-1; 7 nucleotides align to TRBD1. CDR3 length: 14 amino acids. Germline V CDR1 and CDR2: DFQATT, SNEGSKA (reference sequence). V shed 5 bases, J shed 0 bases, and the junction held 6 bases outside the gene matches.